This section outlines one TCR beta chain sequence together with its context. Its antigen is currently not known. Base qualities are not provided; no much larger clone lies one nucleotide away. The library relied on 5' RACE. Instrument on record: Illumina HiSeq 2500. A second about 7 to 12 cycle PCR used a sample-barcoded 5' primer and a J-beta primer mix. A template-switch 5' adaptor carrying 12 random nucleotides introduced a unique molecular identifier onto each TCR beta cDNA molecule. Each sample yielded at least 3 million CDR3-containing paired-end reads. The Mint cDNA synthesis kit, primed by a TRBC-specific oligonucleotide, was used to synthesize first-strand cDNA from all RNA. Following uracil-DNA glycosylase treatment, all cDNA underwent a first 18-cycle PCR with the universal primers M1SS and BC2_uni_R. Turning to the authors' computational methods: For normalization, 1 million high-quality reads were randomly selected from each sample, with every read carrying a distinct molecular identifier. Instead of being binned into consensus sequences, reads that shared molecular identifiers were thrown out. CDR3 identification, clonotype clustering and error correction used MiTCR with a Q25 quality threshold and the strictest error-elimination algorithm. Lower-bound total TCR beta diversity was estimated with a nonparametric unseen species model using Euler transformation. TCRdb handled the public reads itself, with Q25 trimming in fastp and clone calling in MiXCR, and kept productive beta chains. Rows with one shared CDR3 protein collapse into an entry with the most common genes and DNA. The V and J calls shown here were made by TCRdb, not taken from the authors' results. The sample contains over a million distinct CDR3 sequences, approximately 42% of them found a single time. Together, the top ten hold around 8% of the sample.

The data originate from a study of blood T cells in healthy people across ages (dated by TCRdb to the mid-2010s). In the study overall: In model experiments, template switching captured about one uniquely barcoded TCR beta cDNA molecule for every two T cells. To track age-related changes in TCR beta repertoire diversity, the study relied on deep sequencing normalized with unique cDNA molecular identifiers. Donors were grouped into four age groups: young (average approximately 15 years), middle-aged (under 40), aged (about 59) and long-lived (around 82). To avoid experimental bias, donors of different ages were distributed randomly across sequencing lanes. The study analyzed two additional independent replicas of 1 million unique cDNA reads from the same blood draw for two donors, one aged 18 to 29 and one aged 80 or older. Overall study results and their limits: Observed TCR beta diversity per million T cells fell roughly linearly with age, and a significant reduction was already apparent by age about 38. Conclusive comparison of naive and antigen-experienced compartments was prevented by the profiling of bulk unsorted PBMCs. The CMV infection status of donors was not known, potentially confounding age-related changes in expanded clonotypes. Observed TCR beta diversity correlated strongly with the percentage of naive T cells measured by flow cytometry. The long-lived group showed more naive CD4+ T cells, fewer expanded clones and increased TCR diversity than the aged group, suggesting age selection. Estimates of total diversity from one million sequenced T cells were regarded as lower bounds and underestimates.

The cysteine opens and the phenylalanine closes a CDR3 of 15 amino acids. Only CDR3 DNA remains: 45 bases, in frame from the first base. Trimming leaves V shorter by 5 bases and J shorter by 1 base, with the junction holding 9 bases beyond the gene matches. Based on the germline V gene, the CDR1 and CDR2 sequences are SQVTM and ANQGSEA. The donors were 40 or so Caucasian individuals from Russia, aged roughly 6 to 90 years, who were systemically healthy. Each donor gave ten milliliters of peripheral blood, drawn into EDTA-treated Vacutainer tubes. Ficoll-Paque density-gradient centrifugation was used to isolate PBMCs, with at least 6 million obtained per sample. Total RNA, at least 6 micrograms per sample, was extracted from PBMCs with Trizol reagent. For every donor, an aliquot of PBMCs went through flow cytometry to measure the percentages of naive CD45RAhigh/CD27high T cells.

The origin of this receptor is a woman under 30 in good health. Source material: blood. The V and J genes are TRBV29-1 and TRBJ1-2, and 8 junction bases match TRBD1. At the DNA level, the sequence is TGCAGCGTTCGACCACCGACAGGGGATAACTATGGCTACACCTTC. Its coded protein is CSVRPPTGDNYGYTF.